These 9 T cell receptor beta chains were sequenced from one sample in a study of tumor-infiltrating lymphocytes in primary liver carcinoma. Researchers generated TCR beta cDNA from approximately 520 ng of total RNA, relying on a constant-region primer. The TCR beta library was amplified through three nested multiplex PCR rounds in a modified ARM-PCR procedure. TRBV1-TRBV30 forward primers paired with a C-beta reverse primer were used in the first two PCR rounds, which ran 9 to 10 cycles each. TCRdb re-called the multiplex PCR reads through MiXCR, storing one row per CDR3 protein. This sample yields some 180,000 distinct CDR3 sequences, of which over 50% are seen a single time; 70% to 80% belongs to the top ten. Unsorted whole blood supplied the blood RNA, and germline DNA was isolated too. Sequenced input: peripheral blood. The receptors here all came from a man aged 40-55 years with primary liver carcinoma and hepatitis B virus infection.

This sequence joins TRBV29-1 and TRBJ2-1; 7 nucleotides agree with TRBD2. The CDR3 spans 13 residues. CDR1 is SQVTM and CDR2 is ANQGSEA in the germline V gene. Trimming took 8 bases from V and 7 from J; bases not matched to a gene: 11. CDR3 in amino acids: CSLRTSMLNEQFF. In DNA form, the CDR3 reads TGCAGCTTGCGGACTAGTATGTTAAATGAGCAGTTCTTC.

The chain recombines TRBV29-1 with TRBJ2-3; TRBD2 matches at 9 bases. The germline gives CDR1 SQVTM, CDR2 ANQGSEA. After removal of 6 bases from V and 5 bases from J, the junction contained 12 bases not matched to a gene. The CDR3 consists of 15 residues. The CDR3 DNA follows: TGCAGCGTGGTGACTAGCGGAATCAAAGGAGATACGCAGTATTTT. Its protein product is CSVVTSGIKGDTQYF.

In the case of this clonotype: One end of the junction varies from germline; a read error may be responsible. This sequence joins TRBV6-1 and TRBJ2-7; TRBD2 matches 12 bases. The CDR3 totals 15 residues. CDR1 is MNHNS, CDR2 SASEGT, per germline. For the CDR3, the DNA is TGTGACAGCAGTGAATGGACTAGCGGGAACGACGAACAGTACTTC. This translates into CDSSEWTSGNDEQYF.

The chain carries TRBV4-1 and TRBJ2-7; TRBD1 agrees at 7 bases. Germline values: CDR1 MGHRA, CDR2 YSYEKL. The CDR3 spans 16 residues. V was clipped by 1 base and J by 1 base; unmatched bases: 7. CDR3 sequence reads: CASSQASQGLSYEQYF. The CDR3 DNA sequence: TGCGCCAGCAGCCAAGCGTCACAGGGGCTTTCCTACGAGCAGTACTTC.

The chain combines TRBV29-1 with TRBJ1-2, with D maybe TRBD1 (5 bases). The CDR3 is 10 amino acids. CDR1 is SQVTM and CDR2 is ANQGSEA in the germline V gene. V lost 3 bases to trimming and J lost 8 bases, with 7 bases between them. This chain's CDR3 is CSVDTGGYTF. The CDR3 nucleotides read TGCAGCGTTGATACAGGCGGCTACACCTTC.

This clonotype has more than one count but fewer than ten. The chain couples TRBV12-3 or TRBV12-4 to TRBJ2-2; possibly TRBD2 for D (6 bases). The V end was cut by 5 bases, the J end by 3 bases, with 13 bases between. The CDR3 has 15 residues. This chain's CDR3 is CASSLRLGDTGELFF. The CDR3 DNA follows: TGTGCCAGCAGTCTCCGACTAGGGGACACCGGGGAGCTGTTTTTT.

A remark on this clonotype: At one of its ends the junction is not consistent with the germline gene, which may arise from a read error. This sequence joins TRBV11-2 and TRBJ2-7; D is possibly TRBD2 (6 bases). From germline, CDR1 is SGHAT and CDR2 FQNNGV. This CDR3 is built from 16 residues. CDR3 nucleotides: TGTGCCAGCAGCTTAGGCGTCGAGGACTACCGTTTGGAGCGGTACTTC. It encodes CASSLGVEDYRLERYF. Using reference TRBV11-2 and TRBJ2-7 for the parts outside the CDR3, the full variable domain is EAGVAQSPRYKIIEKRQSVAFWCNPISGHATLYWYQQILGQGPKLLIQFQNNGVVDDSQLPKDRFSAERLKGVDSTLKIQPAKLEDSAVYLCASSLGVEDYRLERYFGPGTRLTVT.

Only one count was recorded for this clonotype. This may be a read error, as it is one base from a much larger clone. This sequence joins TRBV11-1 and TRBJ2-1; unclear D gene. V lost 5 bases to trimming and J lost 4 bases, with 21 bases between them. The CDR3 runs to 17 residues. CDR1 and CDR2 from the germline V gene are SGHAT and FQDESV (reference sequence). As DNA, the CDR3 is TGTGCCAGCAGCGCCCCTATCGCGGAAGGGCTATACAATGAGCAGTTCTTC. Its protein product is CASSAPIAEGLYNEQFF.

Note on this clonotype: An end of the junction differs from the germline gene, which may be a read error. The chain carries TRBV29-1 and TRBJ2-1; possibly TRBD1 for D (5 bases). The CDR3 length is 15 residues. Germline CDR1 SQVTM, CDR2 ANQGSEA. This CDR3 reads CGVGPPSSSYNEQFF. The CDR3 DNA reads TGCGGCGTGGGGCCTCCATCGAGCTCCTACAATGAGCAGTTCTTC.